Listed below are T cell receptor beta chains from one sample, sequenced in a study of T cells in Graves' hyperthyroidism and ophthalmopathy. TCRdb ran MiXCR on the multiplex PCR reads and lists one entry per CDR3 protein. The sample lists around 480,000 distinct CDR3 sequences; around 15% were seen once. The sequencing input was blood. The receptor source for this set is a young woman with Graves' hyperthyroidism. The CDR3 runs from the conserved cysteine through the conserved F or W. A D gene is named only where the DNA matches it firmly. Clone size, where shown, is once, few, many, or a class for clones that have expanded.

TRBV20-1	few	TRBD1	TRBJ2-1	TGCAGTGCTAGAGGCCAGGGGGCGCGGGTTTTGTTCTTC	CSARGQGARVLFF
TRBV7-2	many	.	TRBJ2-2	TGTGCCAGCAGCCCTTGGGGTAGCGCCAACACCGGGGAGCTGTTTTTT	CASSPWGSANTGELFF
TRBV10-1	many	.	TRBJ1-1	TGCGCCAGCAGTGGATCCGGGACAAGTAACACTGAAGCTTTCTTT	CASSGSGTSNTEAFF
TRBV12-3/TRBV12-4	.	TRBD1	TRBJ1-1	TGTGCCAGCAGACCGGGACAGGGCGGTGAAGCTTTCTTT	CASRPGQGGEAFF
TRBV6-2/TRBV6-3	.	TRBD1	TRBJ2-3	TGTGCCAGCAGCTACCGACAGGGGGCTAGCACAGATACGCAGTATTTT	CASSYRQGASTDTQYF
TRBV2	many	.	TRBJ1-1	TGTGCCACCCGACGGACGGGCACTGAAGCTTTCTTT	CATRRTGTEAFF
TRBV7-8	many	TRBD1	TRBJ2-3	TGTGCCAGCAGAACGGGACAGGGCGTCGCAGATACGCAGTATTTT	CASRTGQGVADTQYF
TRBV5-1	.	.	TRBJ2-2	TGCGCCACCCCCGCCGGAGCGGGCAGGGGAACCGGGGAGCTGTTTTTT	CATPAGAGRGTGELFF
TRBV7-8	many	.	TRBJ2-3	TGTGCCAGCAGCTTAGACGGGATTATCAACACAGATACGCAGTATTTT	CASSLDGIINTDTQYF
TRBV2	many	.	TRBJ1-2	TGTGCCAGCAGTGAAATGGGGATATTCGGATATGGCTACACCTTC	CASSEMGIFGYGYTF